This T cell receptor beta chain is from a study of blood T cell repertoires in COVID-19 (dated by TCRdb to about 2020). Describing the broader study: Collaborator samples came from the United States, Italy and Spain and covered acute and convalescent phases of COVID-19. Nearly every sample came with metadata listing a de-identified subject ID, COVID-19 status, age in years and sex. HLA class I and class II types, where available, came from metadata supplied by the sample provider rather than from assay-based typing. The repertoires were made available in a free public database intended to serve as a resource for research on the immune response to SARS-CoV-2. The prospective study material was composed of cDNA or gDNA derived from T cells, B-cell-depleted T cells, or PBMCs. The samples were drawn from two sources: the first 160 participants of the ongoing ImmuneRACE study, and fewer than 1,500 subjects contributed by 6 global collaborators. Subjects who had been exposed to COVID-19, were actively infected with it, or had recovered from it provided the deeply sampled blood TCRbeta repertoires that made up the dataset.

The immunoSEQ Assay, a bias-controlled multiplex PCR, was used to amplify TCRbeta CDR3 regions from genomic DNA. On the study's bioinformatics: Nucleated cell counts per sample were estimated from amplification of reference gene primers within the assay. To quantify the absolute abundance of each unique TCRbeta CDR3 rearrangement, sequence reads were collapsed and filtered. For each sample, productive Simpson clonality was calculated as the square root of Simpson's diversity index over productive rearrangements. The immuneACCESS repertoire file appears here via TCRdb, limited to in-frame rearrangements. These files lack a portion of the clones; in checked studies, under half of the deficit traces to unresolved V genes, and the cause of the others is not known. The DNA gave D and trimming, while V, J and clone size come from that table. A total of under 70,000 clones appear in this sample, about 87% of them only once. The ten most abundant clones make up under 5% of the sample.

Reading the germline V gene (reference sequence) gives CDR1 GTSNPN and CDR2 SVGIG. Deletion took 3 bases off V and 4 bases off J, with a span of 12 bases between the germline ends. Inclusive of the bounding cysteine and phenylalanine, the CDR3 is 13 residues long. The CDR3 DNA has 39 bases and is translated from base 1. Comments on this clone: Its antigen remains unidentified. Base qualities are not at hand, and no much larger clone is one base apart.

Results the study describes overall, beyond this receptor: Clinical and demographic metadata were provided uncurated, with the amount varying by source and participant.

The collaborating institutions used their own protocols to collect whole blood in K2EDTA tubes. For TCRbeta analysis, collaborators shipped samples in one of three forms: frozen whole blood, isolated PBMCs, or DNA extracted from either of those sample types. The sequenced sample consisted of peripheral blood. The chain links TRBV30 with TRBJ1-1, and possibly TRBD1, on 6 matching bases. The TCR comes from a man aged 45-60 years with acute or convalescent COVID-19. The CDR3 protein: CAWREQGFTEAFF. The bases are TGTGCCTGGAGGGAACAGGGTTTCACTGAAGCTTTCTTT.